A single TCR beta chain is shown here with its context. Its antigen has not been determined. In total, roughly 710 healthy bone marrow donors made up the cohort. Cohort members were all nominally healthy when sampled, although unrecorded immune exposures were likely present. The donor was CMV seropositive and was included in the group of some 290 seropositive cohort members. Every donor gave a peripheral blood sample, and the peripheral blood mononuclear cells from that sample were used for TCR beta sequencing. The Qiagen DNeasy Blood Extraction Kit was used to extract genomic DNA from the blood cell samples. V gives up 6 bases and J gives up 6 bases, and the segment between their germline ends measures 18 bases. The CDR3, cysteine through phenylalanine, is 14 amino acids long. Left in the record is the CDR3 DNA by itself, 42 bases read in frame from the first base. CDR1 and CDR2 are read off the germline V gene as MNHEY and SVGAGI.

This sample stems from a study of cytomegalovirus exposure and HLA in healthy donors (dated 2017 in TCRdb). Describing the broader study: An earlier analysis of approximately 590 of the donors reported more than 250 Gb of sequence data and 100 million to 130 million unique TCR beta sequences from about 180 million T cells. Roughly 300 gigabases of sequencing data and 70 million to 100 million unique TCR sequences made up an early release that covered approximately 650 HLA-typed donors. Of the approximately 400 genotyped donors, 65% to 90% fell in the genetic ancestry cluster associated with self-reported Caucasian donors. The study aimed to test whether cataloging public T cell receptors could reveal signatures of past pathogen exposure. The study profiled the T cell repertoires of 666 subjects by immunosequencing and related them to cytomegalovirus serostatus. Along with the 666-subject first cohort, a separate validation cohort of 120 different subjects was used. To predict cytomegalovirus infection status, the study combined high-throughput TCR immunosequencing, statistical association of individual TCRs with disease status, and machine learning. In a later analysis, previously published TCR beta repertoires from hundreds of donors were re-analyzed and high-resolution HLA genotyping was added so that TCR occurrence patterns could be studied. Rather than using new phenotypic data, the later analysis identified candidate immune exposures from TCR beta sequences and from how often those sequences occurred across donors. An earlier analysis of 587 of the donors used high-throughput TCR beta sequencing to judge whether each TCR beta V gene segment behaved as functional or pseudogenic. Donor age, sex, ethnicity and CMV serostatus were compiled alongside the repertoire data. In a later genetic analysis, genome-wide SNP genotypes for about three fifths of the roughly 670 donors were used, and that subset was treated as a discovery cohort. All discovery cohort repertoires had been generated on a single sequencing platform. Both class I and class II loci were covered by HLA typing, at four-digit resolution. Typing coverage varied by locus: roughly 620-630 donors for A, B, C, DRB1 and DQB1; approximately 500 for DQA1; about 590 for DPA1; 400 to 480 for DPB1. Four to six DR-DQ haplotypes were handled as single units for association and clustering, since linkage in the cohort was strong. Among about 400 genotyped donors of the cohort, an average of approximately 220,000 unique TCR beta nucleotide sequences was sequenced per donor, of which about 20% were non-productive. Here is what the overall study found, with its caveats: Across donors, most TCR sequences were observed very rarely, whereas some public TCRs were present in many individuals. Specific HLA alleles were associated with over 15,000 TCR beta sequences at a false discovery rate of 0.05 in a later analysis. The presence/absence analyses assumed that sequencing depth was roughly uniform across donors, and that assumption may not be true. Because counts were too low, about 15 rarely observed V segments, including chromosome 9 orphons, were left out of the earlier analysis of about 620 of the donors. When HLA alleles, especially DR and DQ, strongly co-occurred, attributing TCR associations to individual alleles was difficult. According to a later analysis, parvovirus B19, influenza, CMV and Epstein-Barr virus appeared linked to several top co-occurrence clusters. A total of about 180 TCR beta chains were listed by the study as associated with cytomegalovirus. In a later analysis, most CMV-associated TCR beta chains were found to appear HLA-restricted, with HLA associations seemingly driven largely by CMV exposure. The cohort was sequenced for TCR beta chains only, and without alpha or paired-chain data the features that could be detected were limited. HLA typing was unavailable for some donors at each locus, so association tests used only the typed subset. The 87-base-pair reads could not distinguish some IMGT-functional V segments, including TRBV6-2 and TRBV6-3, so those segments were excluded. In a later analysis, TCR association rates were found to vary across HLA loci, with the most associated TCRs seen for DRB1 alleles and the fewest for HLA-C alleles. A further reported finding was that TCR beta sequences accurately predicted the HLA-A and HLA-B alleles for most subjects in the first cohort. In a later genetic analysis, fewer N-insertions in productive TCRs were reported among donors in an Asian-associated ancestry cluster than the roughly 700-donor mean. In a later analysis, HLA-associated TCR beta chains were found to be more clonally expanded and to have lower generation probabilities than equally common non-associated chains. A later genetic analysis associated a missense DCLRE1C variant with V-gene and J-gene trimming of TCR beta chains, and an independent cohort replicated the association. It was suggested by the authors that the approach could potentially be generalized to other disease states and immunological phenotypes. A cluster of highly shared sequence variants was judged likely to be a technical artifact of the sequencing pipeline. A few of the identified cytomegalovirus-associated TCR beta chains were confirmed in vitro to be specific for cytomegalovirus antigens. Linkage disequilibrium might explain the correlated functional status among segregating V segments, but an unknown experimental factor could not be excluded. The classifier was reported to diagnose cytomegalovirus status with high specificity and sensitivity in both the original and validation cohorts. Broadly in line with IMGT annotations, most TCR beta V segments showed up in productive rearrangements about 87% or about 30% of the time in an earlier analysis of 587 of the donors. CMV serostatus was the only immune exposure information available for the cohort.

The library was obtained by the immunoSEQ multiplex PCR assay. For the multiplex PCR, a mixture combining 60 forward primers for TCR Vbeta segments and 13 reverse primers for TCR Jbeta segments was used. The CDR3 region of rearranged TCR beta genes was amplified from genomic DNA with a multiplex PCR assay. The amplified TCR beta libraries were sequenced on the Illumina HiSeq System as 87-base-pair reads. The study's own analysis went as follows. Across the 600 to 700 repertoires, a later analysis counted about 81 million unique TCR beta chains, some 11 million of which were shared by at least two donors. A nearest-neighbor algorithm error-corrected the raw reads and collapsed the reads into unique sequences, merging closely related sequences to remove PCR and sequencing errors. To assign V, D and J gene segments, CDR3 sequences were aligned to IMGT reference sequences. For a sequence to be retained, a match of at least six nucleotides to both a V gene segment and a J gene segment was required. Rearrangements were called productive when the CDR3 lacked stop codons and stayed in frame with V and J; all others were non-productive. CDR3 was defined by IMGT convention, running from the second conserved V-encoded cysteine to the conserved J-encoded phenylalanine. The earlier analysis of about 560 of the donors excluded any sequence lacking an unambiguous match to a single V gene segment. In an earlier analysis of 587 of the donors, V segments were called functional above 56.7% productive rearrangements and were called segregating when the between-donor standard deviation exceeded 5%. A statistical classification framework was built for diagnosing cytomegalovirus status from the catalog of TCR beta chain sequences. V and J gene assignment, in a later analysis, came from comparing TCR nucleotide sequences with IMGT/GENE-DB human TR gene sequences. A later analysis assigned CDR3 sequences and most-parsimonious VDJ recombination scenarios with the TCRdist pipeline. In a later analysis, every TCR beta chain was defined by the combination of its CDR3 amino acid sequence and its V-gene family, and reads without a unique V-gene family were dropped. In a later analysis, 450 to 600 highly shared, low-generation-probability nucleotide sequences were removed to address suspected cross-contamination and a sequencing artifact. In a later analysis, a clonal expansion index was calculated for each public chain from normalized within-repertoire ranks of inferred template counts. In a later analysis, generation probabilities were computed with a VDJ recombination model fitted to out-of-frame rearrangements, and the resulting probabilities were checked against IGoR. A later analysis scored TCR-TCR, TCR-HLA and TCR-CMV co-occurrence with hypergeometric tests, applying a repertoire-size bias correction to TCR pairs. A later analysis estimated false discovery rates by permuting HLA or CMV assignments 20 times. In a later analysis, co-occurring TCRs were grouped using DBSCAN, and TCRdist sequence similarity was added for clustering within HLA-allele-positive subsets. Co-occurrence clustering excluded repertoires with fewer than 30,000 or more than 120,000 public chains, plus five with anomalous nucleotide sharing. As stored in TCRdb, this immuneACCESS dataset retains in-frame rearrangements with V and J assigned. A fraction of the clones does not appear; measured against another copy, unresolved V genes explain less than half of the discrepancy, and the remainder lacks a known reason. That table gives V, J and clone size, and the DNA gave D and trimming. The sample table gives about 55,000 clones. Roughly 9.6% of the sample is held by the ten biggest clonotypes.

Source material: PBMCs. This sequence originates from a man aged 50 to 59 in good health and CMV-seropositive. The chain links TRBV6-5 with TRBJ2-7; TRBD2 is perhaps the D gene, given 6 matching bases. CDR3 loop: CASSYSGLPTEQYF. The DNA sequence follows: TGTGCCAGCAGCTATTCGGGACTCCCTACCGAGCAGTACTTC.